This T cell receptor (beta chain) was recovered during a study of technical replicates of blood from a few donors. Assay: immunoSEQ multiplex PCR; the TCRdb copy retains only in-frame clones and omits some. The data contain tens of thousands of clones, 94% of them singletons. The CDR3 totals 14 residues. V trimming: 3 bases; J trimming: 4 bases; junction bases outside the gene matches: 5. Germline values: CDR1 SGHNT, CDR2 YYREEE (reference sequence). The rearrangement joins TRBV5-4 to TRBJ2-7; TRBD2 matches 9 bases. This receptor was obtained from a human donor in good health. The sequencing input was T cells isolated from PBMCs. CDR3 bases: TGTGCCAGCAGCTCCGGGACTAGCCCATACGAGCAGTACTTC. Protein: CASSSGTSPYEQYF.